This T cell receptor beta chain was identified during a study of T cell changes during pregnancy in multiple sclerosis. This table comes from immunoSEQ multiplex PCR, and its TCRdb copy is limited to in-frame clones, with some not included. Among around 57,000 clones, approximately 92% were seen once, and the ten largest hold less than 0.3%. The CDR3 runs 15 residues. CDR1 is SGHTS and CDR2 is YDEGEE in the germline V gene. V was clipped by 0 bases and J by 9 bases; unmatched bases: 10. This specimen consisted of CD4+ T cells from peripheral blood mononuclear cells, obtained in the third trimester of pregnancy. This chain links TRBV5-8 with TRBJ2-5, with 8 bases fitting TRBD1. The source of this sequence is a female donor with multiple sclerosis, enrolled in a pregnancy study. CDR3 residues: CASSLATGGSTSQYF. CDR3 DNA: TGTGCCAGCAGCTTGGCCACAGGGGGATCGACGTCCCAGTACTTC.